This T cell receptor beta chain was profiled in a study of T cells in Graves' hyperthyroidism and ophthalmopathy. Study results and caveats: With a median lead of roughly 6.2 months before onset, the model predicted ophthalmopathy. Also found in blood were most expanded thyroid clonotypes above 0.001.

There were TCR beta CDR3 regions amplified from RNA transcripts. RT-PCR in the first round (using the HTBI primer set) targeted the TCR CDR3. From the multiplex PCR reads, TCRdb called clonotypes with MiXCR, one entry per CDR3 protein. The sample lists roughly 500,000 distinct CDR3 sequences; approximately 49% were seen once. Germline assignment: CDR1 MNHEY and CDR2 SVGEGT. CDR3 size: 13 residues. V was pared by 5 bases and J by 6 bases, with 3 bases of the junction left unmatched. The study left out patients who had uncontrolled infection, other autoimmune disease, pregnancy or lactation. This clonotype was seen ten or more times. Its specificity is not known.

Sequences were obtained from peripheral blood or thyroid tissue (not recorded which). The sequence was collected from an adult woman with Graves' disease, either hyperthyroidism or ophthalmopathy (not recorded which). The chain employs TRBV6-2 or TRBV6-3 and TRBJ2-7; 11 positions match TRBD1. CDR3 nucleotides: TGTGCCAGCAGTCCCGGGACAGGGGGCGAGCAGTACTTC. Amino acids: CASSPGTGGEQYF.